The following is a T cell receptor beta chain sequence with its context. This clonotype has ten or more counts. Its antigen is unknown. The record has no base qualities; no much larger clone is one base away. The data derive from a study of T-cell reconstitution after alpha-beta-depleted transplantation in children (TCRdb year 2016). About the investigation overall: Using TCR repertoire profiling, the study followed T-cell immune reconstitution in a quantitative way in children after TCRalphabeta/CD19-depleted allogeneic hematopoietic cell transplantation.

Library preparation was by PCR. The sequencer listed for this sample is Illumina HiSeq 2500. TCR libraries were prepared with molecular barcoding, using unique molecular identifiers to normalize TCRbeta repertoire quantification. TCRdb itself trimmed the public reads at Q25 with fastp, ran MiXCR and retained productive beta chains. Each record represents a unique CDR3 protein, reported with the most common genes and DNA among its rows. The sample includes approximately 590,000 distinct CDR3 sequences, with about 10% observed a single time. The ten largest clonotypes hold less than 4.5% of the sample. The CDR3 covers 14 residues, taking in both the cysteine and the phenylalanine. The sequence is cut down to CDR3 DNA, 42 bases in frame from base 1. V lost 5 bases and J lost 7 bases; the stretch between them is 16 bases long.

The chain couples TRBV12-3 or TRBV12-4 to TRBJ2-3; the best D guess is TRBD2, with 6 bases matching. This TCR came from a human donor who donated a stem cell graft to a child with acute myeloid leukemia. The material sequenced was PBMCs from the stem cell graft donor, taken from the stem cell graft. The encoded CDR3 is CASSHGDSPYTQYF. The sequence in DNA is TGTGCCAGCAGTCACGGGGACTCCCCCTATACGCAGTATTTT.